This T cell receptor beta chain derives from a study of blood T cell repertoires in COVID-19. Study-level information: Acute and convalescent COVID-19 samples came from the United States, Italy and Spain. PBMCs, B-cell-depleted T cells, or T cells provided the cDNA or gDNA that made up the material.

This CDR3 is built from 15 residues. V gave up 2 bases and J gave up 6 bases; unmatched junction bases: 4. Germline CDR1 LGHDT, CDR2 YNNKEL (reference sequence). Under the authors' procedure: Reference gene primer amplification yielded estimated nucleated cell counts. Here immunoSEQ multiplex PCR was the method, and the copy in TCRdb shows in-frame clones only, minus some. For V, J and clone size, that table is used; D and trimming come from the DNA. The table includes around 81,000 clones, roughly 88% detected once. The source of this sequence is a man in his 70s with acute or convalescent COVID-19. Specimen: peripheral blood. The V and J genes are TRBV3-1 (or the pseudogene TRBV3-2) and TRBJ2-3, with 11 bases identical to TRBD2. The CDR3 loop reads CASSQTSGSTDTQYF. The CDR3 nucleotides read TGTGCCAGCAGCCAAACTAGCGGGAGTACGGATACGCAGTATTTT.